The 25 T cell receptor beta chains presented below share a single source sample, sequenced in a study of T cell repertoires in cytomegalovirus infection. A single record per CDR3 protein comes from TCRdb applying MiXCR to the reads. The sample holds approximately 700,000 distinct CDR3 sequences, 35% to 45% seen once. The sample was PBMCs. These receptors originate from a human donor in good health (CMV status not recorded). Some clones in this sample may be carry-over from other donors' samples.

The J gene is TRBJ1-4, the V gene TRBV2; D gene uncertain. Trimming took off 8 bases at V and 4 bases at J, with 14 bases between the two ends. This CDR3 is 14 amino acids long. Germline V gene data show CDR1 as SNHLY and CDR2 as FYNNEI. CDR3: CASSFGPSNEKLFF. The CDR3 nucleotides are TGTGCCAGCTCTTTTGGGCCAAGTAATGAAAAACTGTTTTTT.

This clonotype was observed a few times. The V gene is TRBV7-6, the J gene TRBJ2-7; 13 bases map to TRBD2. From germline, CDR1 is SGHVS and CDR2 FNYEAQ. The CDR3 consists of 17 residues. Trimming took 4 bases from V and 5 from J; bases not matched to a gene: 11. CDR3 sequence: CASSSNQRTSGRDEQYF. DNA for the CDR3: TGTGCCAGCAGCTCAAACCAACGGACTAGCGGGAGAGACGAGCAGTACTTC.

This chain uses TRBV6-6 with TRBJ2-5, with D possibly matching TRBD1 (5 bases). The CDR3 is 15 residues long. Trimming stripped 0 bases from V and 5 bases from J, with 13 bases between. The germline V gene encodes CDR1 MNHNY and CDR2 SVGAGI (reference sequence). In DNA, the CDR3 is TGTGCCAGCAGTTACTCGGTGGCAGGGTGGGAGACCCAGTACTTC. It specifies CASSYSVAGWETQYF.

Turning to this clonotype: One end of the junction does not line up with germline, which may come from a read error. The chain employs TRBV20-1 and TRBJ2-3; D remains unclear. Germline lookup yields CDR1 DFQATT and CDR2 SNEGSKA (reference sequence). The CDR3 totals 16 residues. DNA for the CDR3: TGCAGTGCTAGAGACTTTTCCTATGTAGGCACAGATACGAAGTATTTT. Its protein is CSARDFSYVGTDTKYF.

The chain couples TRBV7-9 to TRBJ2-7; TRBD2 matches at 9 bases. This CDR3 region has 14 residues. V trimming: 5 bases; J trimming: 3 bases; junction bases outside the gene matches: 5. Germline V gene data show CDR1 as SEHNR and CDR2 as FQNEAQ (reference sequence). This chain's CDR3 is CASSASGANYEQYF. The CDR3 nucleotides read TGTGCCAGCAGCGCTAGCGGGGCCAACTACGAGCAGTACTTC.

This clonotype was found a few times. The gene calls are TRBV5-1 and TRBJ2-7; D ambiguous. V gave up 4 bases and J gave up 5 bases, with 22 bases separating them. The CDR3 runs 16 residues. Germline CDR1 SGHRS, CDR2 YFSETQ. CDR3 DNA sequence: TGCGCCAGCAGCCCACCCTTAAACCGGATTGGCGACGAGCAGTACTTC. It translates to CASSPPLNRIGDEQYF.

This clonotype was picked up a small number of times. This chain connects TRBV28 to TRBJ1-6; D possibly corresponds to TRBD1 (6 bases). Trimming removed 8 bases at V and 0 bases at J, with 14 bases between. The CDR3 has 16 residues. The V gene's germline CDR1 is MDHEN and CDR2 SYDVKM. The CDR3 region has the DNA TGTGCCAGCGCCTTAGGGGGAAGCTCCTATAATTCACCCCTCCACTTT. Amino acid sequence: CASALGGSSYNSPLHF.

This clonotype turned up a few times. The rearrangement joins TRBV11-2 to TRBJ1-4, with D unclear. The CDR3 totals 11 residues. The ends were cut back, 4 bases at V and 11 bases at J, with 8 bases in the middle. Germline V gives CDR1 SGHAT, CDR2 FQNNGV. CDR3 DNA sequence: TGTGCCAGCAGCTACGAGGAGAAACTGTTTTTT. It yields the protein CASSYEEKLFF.

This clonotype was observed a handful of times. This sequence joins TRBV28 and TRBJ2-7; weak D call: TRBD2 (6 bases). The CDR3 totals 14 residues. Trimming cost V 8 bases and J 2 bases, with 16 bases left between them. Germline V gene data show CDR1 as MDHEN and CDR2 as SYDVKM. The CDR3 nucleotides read TGTGCCAGCGCGACGGGACTTCCCGCCTACGAGCAGTACTTC. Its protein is CASATGLPAYEQYF. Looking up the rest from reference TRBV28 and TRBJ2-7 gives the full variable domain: DVKVTQSSRYLVKRTGEKVFLECVQDMDHENMFWYRQDPGLGLRLIYFSYDVKMKEKGDIPEGYSVSREKKERFSLILESASTNQTSMYLCASATGLPAYEQYFGPGTRLTVT.

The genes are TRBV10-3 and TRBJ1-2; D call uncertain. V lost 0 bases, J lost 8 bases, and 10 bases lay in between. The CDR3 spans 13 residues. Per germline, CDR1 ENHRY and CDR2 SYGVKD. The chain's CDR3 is CAISESRAGGYTF. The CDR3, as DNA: TGTGCCATCAGTGAGTCAAGGGCGGGCGGCTACACCTTC.

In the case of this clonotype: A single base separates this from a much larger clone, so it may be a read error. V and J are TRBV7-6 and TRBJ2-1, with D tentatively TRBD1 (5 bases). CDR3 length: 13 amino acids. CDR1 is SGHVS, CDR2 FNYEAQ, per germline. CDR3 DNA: TGTGCCAGCAGCTTACAGGCCAGGGATGAGCAGTTATTC. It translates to CASSLQARDEQLF.

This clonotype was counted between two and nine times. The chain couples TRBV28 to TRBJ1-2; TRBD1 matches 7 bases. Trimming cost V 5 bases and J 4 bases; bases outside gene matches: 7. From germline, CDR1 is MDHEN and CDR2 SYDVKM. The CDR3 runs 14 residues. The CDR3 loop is CASSGRGQFYGYTF. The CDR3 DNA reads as TGTGCCAGCAGTGGACGGGGACAGTTCTATGGCTACACCTTC.

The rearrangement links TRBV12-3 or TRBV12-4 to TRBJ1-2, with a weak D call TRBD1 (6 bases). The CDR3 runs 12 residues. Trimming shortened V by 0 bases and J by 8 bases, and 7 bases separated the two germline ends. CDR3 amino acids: CASSLAGAGYTF. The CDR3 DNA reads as TGTGCCAGCAGTTTAGCGGGGGCCGGCTACACCTTC.

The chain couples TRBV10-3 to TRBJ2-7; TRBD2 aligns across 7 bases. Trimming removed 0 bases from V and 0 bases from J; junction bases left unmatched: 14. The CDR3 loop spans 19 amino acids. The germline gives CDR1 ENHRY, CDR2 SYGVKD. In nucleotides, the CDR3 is TGTGCCATCAGTGAGTCGGTGGGGGGGGTGGGCACGAGCTCCTACGAGCAGTACTTC. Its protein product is CAISESVGGVGTSSYEQYF.

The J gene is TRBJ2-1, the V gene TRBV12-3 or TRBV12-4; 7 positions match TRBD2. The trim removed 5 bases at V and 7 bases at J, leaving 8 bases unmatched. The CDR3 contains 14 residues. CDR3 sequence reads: CASSTGGSVNEQFF. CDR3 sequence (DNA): TGTGCCAGCAGTACCGGGGGGAGTGTAAATGAGCAGTTCTTC.

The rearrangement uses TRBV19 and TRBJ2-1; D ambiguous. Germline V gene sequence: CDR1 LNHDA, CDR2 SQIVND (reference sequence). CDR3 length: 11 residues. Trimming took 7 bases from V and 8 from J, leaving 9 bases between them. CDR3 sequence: CASIKGDEQFF. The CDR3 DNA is TGTGCCAGTATCAAGGGCGATGAGCAGTTCTTC.

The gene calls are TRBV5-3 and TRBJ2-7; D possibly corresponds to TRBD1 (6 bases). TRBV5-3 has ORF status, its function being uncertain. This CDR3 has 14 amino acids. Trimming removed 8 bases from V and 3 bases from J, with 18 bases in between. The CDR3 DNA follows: TGTGCCAGCAGCCCCGACAGGTTTGGCTACGAGCAGTACTTC. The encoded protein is CASSPDRFGYEQYF.

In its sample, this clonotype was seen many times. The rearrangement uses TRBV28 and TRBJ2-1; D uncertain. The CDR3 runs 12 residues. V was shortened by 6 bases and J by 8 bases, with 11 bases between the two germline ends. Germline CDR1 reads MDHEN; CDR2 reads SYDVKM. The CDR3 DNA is TGTGCCAGCAGCCCCATGATAGATGAGCAGTTCTTC. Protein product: CASSPMIDEQFF.

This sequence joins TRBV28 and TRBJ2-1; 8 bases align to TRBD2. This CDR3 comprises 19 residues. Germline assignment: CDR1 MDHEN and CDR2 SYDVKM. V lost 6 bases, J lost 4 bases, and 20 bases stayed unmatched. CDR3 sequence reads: CASSPRGAGGPGQYNEQFF. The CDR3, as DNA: TGTGCCAGCAGCCCGAGAGGGGCGGGGGGCCCGGGGCAATACAATGAGCAGTTCTTC.

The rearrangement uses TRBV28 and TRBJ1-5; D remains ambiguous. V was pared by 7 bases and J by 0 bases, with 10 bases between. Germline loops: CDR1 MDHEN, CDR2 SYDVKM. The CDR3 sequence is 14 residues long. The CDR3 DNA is TGTGCCAGCACCCAACCCCCTAGCAATCAGCCCCAGCATTTT. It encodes CASTQPPSNQPQHF. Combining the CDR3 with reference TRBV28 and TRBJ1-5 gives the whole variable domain DVKVTQSSRYLVKRTGEKVFLECVQDMDHENMFWYRQDPGLGLRLIYFSYDVKMKEKGDIPEGYSVSREKKERFSLILESASTNQTSMYLCASTQPPSNQPQHFGDGTRLSIL.

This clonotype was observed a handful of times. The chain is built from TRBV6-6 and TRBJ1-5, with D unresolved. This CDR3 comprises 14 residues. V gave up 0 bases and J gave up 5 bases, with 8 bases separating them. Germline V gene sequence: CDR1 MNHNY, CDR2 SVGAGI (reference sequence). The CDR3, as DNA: TGTGCCAGCAGTTACTCTTCAGGACATCAGCCCCAGCATTTT. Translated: CASSYSSGHQPQHF.

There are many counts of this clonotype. CDR3 DNA: TGTGCCAGCAGCTACCGGGACAGGGCATTCCACGAGCAGTACTTC. It specifies CASSYRDRAFHEQYF. The chain couples TRBV7-8 to TRBJ2-7; 9 bases are shared with TRBD1. Trimming took 4 bases from V and 5 from J; bases not matched to a gene: 9. Germline V lookup: CDR1 SGHVS, CDR2 FQNEAQ. This CDR3 region has 15 residues.

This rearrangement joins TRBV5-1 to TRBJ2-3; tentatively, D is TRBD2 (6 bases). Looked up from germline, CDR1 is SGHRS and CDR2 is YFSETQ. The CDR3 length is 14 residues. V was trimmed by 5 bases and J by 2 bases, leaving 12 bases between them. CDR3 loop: CASSSRTNTDTQYF. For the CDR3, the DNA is TGCGCCAGCAGTTCACGGACTAACACAGATACGCAGTATTTT.

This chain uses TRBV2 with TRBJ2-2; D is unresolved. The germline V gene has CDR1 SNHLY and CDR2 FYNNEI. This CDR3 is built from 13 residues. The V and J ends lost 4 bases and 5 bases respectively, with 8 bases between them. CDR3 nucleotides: TGTGCCAGCAGTGTAATGGGGACCGGGGAGCTGTTTTTT. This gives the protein CASSVMGTGELFF.

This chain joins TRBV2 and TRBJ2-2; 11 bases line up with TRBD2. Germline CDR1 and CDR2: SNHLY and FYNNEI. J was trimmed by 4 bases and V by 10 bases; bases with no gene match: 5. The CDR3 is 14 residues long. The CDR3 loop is CATRLAGLTGELFF. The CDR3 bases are TGTGCCACCCGACTAGCGGGACTCACCGGGGAGCTGTTTTTT.